The source of this TCR beta chain is a study of T cells in Graves' hyperthyroidism and ophthalmopathy. TCR beta CDR3 regions were amplified from RNA. The TCR CDR3 was amplified in a first-round RT-PCR using the HTBI primer set. TCRdb independently ran MiXCR on the multiplex PCR reads; one entry per CDR3 protein. The sample lists a few hundred thousand distinct CDR3 sequences, 15% to 20% occurring once. Trimming took off 0 bases at V and 7 bases at J, with 10 bases between the two ends. Germline CDR1 is MNHEY and CDR2 is SVGAGI. The CDR3 is 14 residues long. Findings and limits, study-wide: The model made its ophthalmopathy prediction, and onset followed a median approximately 6.5 months later.

There are many counts of this clonotype. Its specificity is unknown. The source material was blood. The chain is built from TRBV6-5 and TRBJ1-5, with a weak D call TRBD1 (5 bases). The TCR sequence derives from a woman aged 40 to 50 with Graves' ophthalmopathy. The CDR3 nucleotides are TGTGCCAGCAGTTACTCGGGGGGAGGCCAGCCCCAGCATTTT. As protein: CASSYSGGGQPQHF.